This T cell receptor (beta chain) came from a study of T cell responses to AZD1222 COVID-19 vaccine. The CDR3 has 12 residues. V lost 6 bases and J lost 4, with 6 bases in between. Per germline, CDR1 MNHEY and CDR2 SVGAGI. TCRdb keeps only in-frame clones here, not all; method: immunoSEQ multiplex PCR. The data hold 65,000 to 75,000 clones, with around 84% observed a single time. This clone has just a few counts. This specimen consisted of peripheral blood, obtained on day 0 of AZD1222 vaccination. The chain employs TRBV6-5 and TRBJ2-2; D is unclear. This clonotype originated in an adult in good health. CDR3 residues: CASRTITGELFF. The CDR3 DNA is TGTGCCAGCAGAACCATCACCGGGGAGCTGTTTTTT.